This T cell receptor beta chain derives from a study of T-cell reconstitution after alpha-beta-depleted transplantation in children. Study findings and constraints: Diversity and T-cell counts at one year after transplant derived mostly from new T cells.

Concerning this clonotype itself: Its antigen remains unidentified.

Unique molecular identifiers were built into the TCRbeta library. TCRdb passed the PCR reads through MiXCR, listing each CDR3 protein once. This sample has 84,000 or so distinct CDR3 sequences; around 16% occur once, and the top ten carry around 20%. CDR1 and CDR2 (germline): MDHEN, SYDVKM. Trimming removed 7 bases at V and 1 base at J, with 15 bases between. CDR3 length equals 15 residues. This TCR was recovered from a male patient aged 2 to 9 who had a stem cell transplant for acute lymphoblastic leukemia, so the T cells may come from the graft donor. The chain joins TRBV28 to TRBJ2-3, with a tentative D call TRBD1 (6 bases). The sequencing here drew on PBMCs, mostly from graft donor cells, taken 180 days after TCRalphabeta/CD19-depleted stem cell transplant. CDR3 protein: CASTNAGVGTDTQYF. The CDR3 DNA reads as TGTGCCAGCACCAATGCAGGGGTGGGCACAGATACGCAGTATTTT.